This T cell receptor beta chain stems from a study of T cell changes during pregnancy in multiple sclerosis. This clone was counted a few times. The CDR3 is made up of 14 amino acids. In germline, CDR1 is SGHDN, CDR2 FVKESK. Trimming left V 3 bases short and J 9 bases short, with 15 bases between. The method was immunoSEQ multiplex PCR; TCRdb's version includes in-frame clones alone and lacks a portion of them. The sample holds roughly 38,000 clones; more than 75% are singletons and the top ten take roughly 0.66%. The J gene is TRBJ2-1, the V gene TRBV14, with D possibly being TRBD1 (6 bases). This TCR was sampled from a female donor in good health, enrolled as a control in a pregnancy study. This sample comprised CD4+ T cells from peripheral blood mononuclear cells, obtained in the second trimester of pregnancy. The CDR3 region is CASSQGARSAEQFF. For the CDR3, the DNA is TGTGCCAGCAGCCAGGGGGCTCGTAGCGCTGAGCAGTTCTTC.